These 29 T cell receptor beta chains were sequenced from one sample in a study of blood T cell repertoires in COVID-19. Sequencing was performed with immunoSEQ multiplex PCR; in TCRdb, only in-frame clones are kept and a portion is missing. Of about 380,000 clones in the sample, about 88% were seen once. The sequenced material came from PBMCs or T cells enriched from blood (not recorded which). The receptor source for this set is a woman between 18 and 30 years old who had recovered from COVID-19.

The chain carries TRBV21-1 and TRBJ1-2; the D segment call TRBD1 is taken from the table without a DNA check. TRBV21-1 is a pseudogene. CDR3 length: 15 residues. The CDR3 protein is CASSPTRTGDYGYTF. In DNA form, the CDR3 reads TGTGCCAGCAGCCCCACTCGGACAGGGGACTATGGCTACACCTTC.

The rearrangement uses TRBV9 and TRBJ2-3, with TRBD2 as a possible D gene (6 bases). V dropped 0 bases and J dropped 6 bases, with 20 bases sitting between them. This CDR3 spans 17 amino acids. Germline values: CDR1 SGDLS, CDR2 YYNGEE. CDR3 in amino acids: CASSVGGSSGRVDTQYF. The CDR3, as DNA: TGTGCCAGCAGCGTAGGGGGGAGTAGCGGCAGGGTGGATACGCAGTATTTT.

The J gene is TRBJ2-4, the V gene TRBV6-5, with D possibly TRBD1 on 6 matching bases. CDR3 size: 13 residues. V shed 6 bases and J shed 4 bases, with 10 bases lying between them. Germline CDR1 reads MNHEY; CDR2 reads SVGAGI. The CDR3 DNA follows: TGTGCCAGCAGCAACAGGGTGAAAAACATTCAGTACTTC. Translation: CASSNRVKNIQYF.

This CDR3 reads CASSRGQGVGSSYNEQFF. DNA of the CDR3: TGCGCCAGCAGCCGAGGACAGGGGGTGGGAAGCTCCTACAATGAGCAGTTCTTC. The chain couples TRBV4-3 to TRBJ2-1; 10 nucleotides match TRBD1. This CDR3 is 18 amino acids long. The V gene end was trimmed by 4 bases and the J gene end by 0 bases; junction bases not matched to a gene: 9. CDR1 and CDR2 (germline): LGHNA, YSLEER.

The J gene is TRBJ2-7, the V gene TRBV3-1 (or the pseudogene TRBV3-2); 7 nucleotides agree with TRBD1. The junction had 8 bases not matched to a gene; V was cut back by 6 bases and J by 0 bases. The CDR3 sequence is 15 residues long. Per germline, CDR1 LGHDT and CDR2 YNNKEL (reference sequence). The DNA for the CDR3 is TGTGCCAGCAGTGTCGGACAGGCTGCCTCCTACGAGCAGTACTTC. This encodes CASSVGQAASYEQYF.

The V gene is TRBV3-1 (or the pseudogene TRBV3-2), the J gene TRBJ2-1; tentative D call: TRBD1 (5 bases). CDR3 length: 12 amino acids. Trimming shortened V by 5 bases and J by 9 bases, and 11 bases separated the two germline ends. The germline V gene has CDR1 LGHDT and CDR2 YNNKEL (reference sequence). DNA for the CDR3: TGTGCCAGCAGCTATGGGGCCTTTGAGCAGTTCTTC. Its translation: CASSYGAFEQFF.

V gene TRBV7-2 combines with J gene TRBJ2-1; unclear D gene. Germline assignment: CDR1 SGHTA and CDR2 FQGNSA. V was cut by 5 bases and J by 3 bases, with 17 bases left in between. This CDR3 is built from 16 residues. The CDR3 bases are TGTGCCAGCAGCCGGTTGAGCGTGATGCTCTACAATGAGCAGTTCTTC. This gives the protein CASSRLSVMLYNEQFF.

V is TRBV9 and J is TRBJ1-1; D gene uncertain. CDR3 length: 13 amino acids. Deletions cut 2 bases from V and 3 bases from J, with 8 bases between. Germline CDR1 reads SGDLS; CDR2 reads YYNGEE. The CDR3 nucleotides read TGTGCCAGCAGCGTCACGGTTGACACTGAAGCTTTCTTT. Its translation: CASSVTVDTEAFF.

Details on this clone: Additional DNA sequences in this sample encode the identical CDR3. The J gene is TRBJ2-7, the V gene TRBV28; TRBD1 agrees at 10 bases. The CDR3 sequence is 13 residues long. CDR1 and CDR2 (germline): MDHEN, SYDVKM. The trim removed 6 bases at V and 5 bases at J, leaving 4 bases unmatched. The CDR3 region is CASSPGQGNEQYF. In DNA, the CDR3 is TGTGCCAGCAGCCCGGGACAGGGGAACGAGCAGTACTTC.

CDR3 region: CASSSPQVSDAFF. CDR3 in DNA: TGTGCCAGCAGCTCCCCCCAGGTTAGTGATGCTTTCTTT. V and J are TRBV5-5 and TRBJ1-1; no clear D. Germline CDR1 SGHKS, CDR2 YYEKEE (reference sequence). The CDR3 loop spans 13 amino acids. V lost 3 bases, J lost 11 bases, and 17 bases lay in between. Full variable domain (outside the CDR3, taken from reference TRBV5-5 and TRBJ1-1): DAGVTQSPTHLIKTRGQQVTLRCSPISGHKSVSWYQQVLGQGPQFIFQYYEKEERGRGNFPDRFSARQFPNYSSELNVNALLLGDSALYLCASSSPQVSDAFFGQGTRLTVV.

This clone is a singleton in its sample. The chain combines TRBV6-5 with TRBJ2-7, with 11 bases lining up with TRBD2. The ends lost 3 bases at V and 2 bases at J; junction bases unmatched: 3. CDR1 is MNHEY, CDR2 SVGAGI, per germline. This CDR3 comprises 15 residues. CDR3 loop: CASSYSGGAPYEQYF. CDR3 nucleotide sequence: TGTGCCAGCAGTTATAGCGGGGGGGCCCCCTACGAGCAGTACTTC.

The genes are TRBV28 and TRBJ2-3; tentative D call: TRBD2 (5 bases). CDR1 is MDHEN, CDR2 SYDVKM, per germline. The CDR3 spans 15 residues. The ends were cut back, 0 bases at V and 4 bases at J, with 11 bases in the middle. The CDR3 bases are TGTGCCAGCAGTTTATGGGCTAGTAGCGCAGATACGCAGTATTTT. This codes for CASSLWASSADTQYF.

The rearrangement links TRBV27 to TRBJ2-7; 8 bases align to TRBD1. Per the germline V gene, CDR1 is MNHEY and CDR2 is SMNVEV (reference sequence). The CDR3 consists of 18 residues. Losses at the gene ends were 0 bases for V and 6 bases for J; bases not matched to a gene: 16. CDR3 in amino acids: CASSLSPQGTGLPVEQYF. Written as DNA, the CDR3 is TGTGCCAGCAGTTTATCCCCCCAAGGGACAGGACTTCCAGTCGAGCAGTACTTC.

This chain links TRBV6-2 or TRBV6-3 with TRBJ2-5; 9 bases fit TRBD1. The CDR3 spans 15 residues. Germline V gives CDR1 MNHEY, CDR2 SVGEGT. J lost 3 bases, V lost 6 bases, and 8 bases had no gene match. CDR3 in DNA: TGTGCCAGCAGACCTACAGGGGGCGGGGAAGAGACCCAGTACTTC. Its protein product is CASRPTGGGEETQYF.

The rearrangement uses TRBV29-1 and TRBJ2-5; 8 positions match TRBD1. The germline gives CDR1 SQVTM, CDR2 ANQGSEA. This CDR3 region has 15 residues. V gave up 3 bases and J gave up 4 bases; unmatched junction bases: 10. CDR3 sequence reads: CSVELGTGGRETQYF. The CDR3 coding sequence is TGCAGCGTTGAGCTTGGGACAGGTGGTCGAGAGACCCAGTACTTC.

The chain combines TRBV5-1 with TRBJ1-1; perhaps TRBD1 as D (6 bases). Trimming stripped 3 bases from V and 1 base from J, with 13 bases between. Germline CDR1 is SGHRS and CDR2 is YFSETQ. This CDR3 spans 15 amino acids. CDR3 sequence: CASSSEGQKNTEAFF. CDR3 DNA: TGCGCCAGCAGCTCTGAAGGACAGAAGAACACTGAAGCTTTCTTT.

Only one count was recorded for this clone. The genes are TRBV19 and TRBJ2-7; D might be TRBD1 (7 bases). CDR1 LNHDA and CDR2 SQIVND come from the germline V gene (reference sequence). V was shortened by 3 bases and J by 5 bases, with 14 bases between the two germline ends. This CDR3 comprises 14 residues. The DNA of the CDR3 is TGTGCCAGTAGTATTGGGACAGCGGGCCACGAGCAGTACTTC. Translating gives CASSIGTAGHEQYF.

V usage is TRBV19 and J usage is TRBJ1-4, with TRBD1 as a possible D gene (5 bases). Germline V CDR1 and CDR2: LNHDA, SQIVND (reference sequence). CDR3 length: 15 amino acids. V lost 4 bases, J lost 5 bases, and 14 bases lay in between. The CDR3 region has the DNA TGTGCCAGTAGTACTCAAAAACAGGAAAATGAAAAACTGTTTTTT. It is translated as CASSTQKQENEKLFF.

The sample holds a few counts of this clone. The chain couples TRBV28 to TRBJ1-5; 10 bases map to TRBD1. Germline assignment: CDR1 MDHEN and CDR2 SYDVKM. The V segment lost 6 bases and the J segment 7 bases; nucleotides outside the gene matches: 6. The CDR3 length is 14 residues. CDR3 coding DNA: TGTGCCAGCAGGCGAGGACAGGGGGGACAGCCCCAGCATTTT. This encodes CASRRGQGGQPQHF.

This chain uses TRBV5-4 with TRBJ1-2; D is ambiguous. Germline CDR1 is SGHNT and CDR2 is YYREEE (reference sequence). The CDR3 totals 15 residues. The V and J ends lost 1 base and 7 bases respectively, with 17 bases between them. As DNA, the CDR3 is TGTGCCAGCAGCTTGAGGTCAGAGCCTACGGGTGGCTACACCTTC. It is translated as CASSLRSEPTGGYTF.

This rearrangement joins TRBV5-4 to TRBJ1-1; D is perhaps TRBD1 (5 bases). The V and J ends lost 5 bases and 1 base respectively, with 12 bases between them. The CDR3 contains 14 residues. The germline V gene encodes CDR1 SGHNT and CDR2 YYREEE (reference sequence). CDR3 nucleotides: TGTGCCAGCAGTTTCAGGGCCGAGAACACTGAAGCTTTCTTT. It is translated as CASSFRAENTEAFF.

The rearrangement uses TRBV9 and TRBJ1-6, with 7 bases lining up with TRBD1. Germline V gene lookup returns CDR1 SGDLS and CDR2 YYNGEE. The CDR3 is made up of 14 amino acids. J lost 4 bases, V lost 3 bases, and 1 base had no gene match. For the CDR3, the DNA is TGTGCCAGCAGCGCACAGGGGTATAATTCACCCCTCCACTTT. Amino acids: CASSAQGYNSPLHF.

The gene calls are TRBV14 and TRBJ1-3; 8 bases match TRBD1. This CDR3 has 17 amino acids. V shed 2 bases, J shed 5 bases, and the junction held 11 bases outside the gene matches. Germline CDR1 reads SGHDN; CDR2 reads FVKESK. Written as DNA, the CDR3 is TGTGCCAGCAGCCAAAGGGCCCGAGACAGGGGTCGAAACACCATATATTTT. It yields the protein CASSQRARDRGRNTIYF.

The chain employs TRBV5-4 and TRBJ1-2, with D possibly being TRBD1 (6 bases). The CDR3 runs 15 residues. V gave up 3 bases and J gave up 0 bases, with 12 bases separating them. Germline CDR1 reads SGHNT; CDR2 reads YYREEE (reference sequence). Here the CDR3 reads CASSYPGTPNYGYTF. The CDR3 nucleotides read TGTGCCAGCAGCTACCCCGGGACACCTAACTATGGCTACACCTTC.

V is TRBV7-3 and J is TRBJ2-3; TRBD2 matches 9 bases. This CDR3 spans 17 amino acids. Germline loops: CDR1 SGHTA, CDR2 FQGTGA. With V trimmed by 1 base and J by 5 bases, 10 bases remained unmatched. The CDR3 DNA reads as TGTGCCAGCAGCTTAATAGGTAGCGGGGGAGTCGGAGATACGCAGTATTTT. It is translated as CASSLIGSGGVGDTQYF.

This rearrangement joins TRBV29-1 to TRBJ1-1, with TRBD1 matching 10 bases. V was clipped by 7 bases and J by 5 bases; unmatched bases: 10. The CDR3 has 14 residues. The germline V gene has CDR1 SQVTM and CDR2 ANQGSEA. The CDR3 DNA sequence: TGCAGCGCTCAACCGGGACAGGGGAAGACTGAAGCTTTCTTT. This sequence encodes CSAQPGQGKTEAFF.

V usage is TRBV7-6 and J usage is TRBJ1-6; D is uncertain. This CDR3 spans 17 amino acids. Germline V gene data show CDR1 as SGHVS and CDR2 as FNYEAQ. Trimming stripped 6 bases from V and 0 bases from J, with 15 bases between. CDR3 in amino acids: CASSRDTPSSYNSPLHF. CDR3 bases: TGTGCCAGCAGTCGTGACACCCCGAGCTCCTATAATTCACCCCTCCACTTT.

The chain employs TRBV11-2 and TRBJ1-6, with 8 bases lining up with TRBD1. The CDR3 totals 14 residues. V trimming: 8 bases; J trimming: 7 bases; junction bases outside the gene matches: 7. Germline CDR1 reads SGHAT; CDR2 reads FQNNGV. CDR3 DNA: TGTGCCAGCCGACAGGGGTTGGAGAATTCACCCCTCCACTTT. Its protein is CASRQGLENSPLHF.

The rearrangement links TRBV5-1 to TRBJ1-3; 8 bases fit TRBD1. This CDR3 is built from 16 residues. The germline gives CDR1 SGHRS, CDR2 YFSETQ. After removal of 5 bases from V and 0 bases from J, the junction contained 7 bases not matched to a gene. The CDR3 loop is CASRPTGGSSGNTIYF. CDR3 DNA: TGCGCCAGCAGGCCAACAGGGGGGAGCTCTGGAAACACCATATATTTT.